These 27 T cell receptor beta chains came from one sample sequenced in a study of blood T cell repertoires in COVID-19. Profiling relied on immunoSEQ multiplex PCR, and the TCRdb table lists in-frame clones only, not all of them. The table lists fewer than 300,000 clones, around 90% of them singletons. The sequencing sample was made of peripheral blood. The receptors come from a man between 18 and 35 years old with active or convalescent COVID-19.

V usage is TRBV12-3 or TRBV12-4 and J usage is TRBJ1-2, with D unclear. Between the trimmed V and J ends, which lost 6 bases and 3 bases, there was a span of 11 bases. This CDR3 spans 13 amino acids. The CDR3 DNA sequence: TGTGCCAGCAGCACCGAGAGCCACTATGGCTACACCTTC. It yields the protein CASSTESHYGYTF.

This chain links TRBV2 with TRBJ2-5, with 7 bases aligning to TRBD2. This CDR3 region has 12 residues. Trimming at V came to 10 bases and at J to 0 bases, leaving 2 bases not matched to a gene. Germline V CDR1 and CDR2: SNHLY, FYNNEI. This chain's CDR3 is CATLADQETQYF. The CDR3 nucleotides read TGTGCCACCCTAGCGGACCAAGAGACCCAGTACTTC.

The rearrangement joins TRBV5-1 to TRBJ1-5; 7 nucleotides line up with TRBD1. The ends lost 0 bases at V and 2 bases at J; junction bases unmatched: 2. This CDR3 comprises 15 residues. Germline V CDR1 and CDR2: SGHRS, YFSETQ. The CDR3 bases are TGCGCCAGCAGCTTGGAAGGGGGCGGCAATCAGCCCCAGCATTTT. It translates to CASSLEGGGNQPQHF. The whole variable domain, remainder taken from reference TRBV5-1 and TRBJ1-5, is KAGVTQTPRYLIKTRGQQVTLSCSPISGHRSVSWYQQTPGQGLQFLFEYFSETQRNKGNFPGRFSGRQFSNSRSEMNVSTLELGDSALYLCASSLEGGGNQPQHFGDGTRLSIL.

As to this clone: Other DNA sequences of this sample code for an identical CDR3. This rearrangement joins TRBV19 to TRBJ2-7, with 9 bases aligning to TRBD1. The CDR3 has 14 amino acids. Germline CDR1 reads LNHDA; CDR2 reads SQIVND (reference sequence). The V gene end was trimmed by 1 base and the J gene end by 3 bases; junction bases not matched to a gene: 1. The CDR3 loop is CASSIATGGYEQYF. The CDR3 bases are TGTGCCAGTAGTATAGCGACAGGGGGCTACGAGCAGTACTTC.

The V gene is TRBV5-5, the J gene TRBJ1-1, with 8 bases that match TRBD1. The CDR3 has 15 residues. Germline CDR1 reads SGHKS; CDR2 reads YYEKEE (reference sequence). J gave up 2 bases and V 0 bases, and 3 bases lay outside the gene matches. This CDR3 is CASSLGTGKNTEAFF. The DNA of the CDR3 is TGTGCCAGCAGCTTGGGGACAGGGAAAAACACTGAAGCTTTCTTT. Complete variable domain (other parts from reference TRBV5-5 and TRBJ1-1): DAGVTQSPTHLIKTRGQQVTLRCSPISGHKSVSWYQQVLGQGPQFIFQYYEKEERGRGNFPDRFSARQFPNYSSELNVNALLLGDSALYLCASSLGTGKNTEAFFGQGTRLTVV.

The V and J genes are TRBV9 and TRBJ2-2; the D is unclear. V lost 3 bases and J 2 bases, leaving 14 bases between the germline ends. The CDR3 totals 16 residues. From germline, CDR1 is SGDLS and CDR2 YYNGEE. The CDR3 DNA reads TGTGCCAGCAGCGGCGTGGTCGACTCCAACACCGGGGAGCTGTTTTTT. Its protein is CASSGVVDSNTGELFF.

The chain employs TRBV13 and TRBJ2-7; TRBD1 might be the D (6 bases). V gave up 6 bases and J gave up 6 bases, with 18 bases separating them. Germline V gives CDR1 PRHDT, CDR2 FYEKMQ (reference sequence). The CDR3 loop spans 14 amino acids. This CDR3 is CASSSGPGDSEQYF. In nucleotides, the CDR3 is TGTGCCAGCAGTTCCGGGCCAGGGGATTCCGAGCAGTACTTC.

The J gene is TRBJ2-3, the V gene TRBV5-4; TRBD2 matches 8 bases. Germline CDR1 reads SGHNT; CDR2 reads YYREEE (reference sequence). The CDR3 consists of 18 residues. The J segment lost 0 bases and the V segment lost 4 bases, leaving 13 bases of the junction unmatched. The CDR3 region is CASSRGLPGTSSTDTQYF. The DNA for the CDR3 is TGTGCCAGCAGCCGGGGACTCCCCGGGACTAGTAGCACAGATACGCAGTATTTT. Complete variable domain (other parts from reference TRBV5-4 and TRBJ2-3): ETGVTQSPTHLIKTRGQQVTLRCSSQSGHNTVSWYQQALGQGPQFIFQYYREEENGRGNFPPRFSGLQFPNYSSELNVNALELDDSALYLCASSRGLPGTSSTDTQYFGPGTRLTVL.

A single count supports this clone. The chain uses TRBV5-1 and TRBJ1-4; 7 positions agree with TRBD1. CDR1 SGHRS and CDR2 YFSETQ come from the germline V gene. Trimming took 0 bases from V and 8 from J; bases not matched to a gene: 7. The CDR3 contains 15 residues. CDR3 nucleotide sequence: TGCGCCAGCAGCTTGGCCGGGACAGTCGGGGAAAAACTGTTTTTT. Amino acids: CASSLAGTVGEKLFF.

CDR3 region: CASSVDRGGGNEQYF. DNA for the CDR3: TGTGCCAGCAGCGTCGATCGAGGGGGTGGCAACGAGCAGTACTTC. This chain uses TRBV9 with TRBJ2-7; TRBD1 is a possible D gene (6 bases). The germline V gene has CDR1 SGDLS and CDR2 YYNGEE. The CDR3 has 15 residues. V dropped 2 bases and J dropped 5 bases, with 17 bases sitting between them. Full variable domain (rest looked up from reference TRBV9 and TRBJ2-7): DSGVTQTPKHLITATGQRVTLRCSPRSGDLSVYWYQQSLDQGLQFLIQYYNGEERAKGNILERFSAQQFPDLHSELNLSSLELGDSALYFCASSVDRGGGNEQYFGPGTRLTVT.

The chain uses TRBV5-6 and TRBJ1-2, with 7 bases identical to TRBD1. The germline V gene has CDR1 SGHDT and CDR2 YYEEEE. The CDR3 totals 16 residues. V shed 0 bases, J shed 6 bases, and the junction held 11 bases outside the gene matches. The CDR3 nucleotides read TGTGCCAGCAGCTTGGGTGACTTGACAGGGTTCCATGGCTACACCTTC. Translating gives CASSLGDLTGFHGYTF. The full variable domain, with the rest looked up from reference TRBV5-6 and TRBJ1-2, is DAGVTQSPTHLIKTRGQQVTLRCSPKSGHDTVSWYQQALGQGPQFIFQYYEEEERQRGNFPDRFSGHQFPNYSSELNVNALLLGDSALYLCASSLGDLTGFHGYTFGSGTRLTVV.

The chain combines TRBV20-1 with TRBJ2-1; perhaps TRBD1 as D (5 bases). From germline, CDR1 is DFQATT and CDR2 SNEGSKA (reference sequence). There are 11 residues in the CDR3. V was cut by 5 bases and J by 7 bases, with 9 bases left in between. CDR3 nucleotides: TGCAGTGCTGGCAGGGATAATGAGCAGTTCTTC. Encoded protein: CSAGRDNEQFF.

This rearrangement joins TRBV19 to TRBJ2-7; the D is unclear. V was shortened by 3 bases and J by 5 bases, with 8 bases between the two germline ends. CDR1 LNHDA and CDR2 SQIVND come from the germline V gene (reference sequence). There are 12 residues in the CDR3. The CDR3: CASSMIRDEQYF. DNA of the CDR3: TGTGCCAGTAGTATGATTCGGGACGAGCAGTACTTC.

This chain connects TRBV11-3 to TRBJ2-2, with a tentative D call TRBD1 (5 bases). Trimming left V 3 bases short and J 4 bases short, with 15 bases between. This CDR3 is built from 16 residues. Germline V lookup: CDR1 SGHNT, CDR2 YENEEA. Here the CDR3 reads CASSLQGEWATGELFF. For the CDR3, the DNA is TGTGCCAGCAGCTTGCAGGGCGAGTGGGCCACCGGGGAGCTGTTTTTT. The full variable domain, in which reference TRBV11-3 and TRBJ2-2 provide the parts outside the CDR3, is EAGVVQSPRYKIIEKKQPVAFWCNPISGHNTLYWYLQNLGQGPELLIRYENEEAVDDSQLPKDRFSAERLKGVDSTLKIQPAELGDSAVYLCASSLQGEWATGELFFGEGSRLTVL.

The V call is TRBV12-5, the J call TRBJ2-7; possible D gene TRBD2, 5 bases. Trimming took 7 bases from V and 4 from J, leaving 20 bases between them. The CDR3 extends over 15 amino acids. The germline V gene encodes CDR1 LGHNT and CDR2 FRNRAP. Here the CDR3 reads CASASGVGLLYEQYF. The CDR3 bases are TGTGCTAGTGCCTCCGGGGTTGGGCTCCTTTACGAGCAGTACTTC. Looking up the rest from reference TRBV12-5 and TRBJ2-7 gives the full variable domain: DARVTQTPRHKVTEMGQEVTMRCQPILGHNTVFWYRQTMMQGLELLAYFRNRAPLDDSGMPKDRFSAEMPDATLATLKIQPSEPRDSAVYFCASASGVGLLYEQYFGPGTRLTVT.

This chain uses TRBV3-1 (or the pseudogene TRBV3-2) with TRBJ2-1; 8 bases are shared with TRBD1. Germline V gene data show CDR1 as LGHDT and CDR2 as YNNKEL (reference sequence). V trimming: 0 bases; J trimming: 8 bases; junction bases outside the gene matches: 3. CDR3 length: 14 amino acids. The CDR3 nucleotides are TGTGCCAGCAGCCAAGACCCAGGGGGCTATGAGCAGTTCTTC. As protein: CASSQDPGGYEQFF.

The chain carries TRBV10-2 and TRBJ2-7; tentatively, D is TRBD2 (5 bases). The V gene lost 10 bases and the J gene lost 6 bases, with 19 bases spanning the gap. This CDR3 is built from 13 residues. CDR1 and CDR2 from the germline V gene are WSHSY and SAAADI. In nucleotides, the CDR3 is TGCGCCACCTCAGTCGGACTTGCGGGCGAGCAGTACTTC. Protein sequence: CATSVGLAGEQYF.

Here the CDR3 DNA reads TGTGCCAGCAGTTACTTCGAAGGGACAGACTACGAGCAGTACTTC. Translated, it gives CASSYFEGTDYEQYF. The rearrangement uses TRBV6-2 or TRBV6-3 and TRBJ2-7; TRBD1 aligns across 7 bases. This CDR3 comprises 15 residues. From germline, CDR1 is MNHEY and CDR2 SVGEGT. V lost 1 base, J lost 3 bases, and 6 bases stayed unmatched.

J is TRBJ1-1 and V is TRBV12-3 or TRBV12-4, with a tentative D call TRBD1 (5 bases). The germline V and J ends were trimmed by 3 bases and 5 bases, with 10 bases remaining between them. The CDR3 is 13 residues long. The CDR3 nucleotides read TGTGCCAGCAGTTTGGGGCCAGTTACTGAAGCTTTCTTT. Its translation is CASSLGPVTEAFF.

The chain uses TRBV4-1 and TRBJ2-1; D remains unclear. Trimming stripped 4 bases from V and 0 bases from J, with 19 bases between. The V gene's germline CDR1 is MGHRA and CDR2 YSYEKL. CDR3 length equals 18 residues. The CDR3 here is CASSPGARFFNSYNEQFF. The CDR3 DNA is TGCGCCAGCAGCCCCGGTGCCCGGTTCTTTAACTCCTACAATGAGCAGTTCTTC.

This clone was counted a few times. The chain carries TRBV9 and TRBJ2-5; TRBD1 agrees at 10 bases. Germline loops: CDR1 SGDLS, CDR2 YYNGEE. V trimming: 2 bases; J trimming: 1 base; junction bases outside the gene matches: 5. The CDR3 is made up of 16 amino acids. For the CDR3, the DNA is TGTGCCAGCAGCGTCCGAGGGACAGGGGCCCAAGAGACCCAGTACTTC. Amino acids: CASSVRGTGAQETQYF.

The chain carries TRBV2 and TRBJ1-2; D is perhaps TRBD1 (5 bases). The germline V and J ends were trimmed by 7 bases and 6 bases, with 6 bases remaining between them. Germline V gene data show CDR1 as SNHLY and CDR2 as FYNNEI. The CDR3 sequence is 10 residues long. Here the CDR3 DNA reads TGTGCCAGCACGGGGGATGGCTACACCTTC. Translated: CASTGDGYTF. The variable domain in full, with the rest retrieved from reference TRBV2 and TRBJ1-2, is EPEVTQTPSHQVTQMGQEVILRCVPISNHLYFYWYRQILGQKVEFLVSFYNNEISEKSEIFDDQFSVERPDGSNFTLKIRSTKLEDSAMYFCASTGDGYTFGSGTRLTVV.

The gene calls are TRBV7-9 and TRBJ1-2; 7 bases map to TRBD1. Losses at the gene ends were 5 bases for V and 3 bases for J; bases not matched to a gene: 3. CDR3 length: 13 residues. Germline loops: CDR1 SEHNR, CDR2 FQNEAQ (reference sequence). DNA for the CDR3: TGTGCCAGCAGCCCCGGACAGGACTATGGCTACACCTTC. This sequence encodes CASSPGQDYGYTF.

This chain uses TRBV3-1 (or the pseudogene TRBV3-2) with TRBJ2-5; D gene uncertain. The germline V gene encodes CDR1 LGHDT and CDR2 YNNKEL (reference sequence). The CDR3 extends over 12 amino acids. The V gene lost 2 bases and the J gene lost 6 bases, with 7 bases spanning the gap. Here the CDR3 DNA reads TGTGCCAGCAGCCAATCCGAGAAGACCCAGTACTTC. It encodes CASSQSEKTQYF.

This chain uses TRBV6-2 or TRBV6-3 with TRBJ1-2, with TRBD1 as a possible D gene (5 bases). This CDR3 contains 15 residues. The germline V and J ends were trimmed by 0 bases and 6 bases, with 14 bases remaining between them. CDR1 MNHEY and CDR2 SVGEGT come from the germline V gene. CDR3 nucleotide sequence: TGTGCCAGCAGTTACTCGATGGGGGGGTCTAATGGCTACACCTTC. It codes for CASSYSMGGSNGYTF.

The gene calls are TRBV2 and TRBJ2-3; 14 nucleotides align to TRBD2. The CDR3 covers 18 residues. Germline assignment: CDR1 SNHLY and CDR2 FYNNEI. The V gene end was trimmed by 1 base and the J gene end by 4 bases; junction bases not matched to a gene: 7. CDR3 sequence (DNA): TGTGCCAGCAGTGAAGGGGCACCGGGACTAGCGGGGGCAGATACGCAGTATTTT. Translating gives CASSEGAPGLAGADTQYF. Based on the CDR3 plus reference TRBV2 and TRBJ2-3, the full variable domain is EPEVTQTPSHQVTQMGQEVILRCVPISNHLYFYWYRQILGQKVEFLVSFYNNEISEKSEIFDDQFSVERPDGSNFTLKIRSTKLEDSAMYFCASSEGAPGLAGADTQYFGPGTRLTVL.

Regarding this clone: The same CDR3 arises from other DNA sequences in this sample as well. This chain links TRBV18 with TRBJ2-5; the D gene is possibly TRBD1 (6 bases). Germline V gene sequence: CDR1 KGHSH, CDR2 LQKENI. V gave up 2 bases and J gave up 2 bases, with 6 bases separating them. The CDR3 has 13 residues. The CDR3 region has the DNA TGTGCCAGCTCACCAGGACAGCAAGAGACCCAGTACTTC. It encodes CASSPGQQETQYF.